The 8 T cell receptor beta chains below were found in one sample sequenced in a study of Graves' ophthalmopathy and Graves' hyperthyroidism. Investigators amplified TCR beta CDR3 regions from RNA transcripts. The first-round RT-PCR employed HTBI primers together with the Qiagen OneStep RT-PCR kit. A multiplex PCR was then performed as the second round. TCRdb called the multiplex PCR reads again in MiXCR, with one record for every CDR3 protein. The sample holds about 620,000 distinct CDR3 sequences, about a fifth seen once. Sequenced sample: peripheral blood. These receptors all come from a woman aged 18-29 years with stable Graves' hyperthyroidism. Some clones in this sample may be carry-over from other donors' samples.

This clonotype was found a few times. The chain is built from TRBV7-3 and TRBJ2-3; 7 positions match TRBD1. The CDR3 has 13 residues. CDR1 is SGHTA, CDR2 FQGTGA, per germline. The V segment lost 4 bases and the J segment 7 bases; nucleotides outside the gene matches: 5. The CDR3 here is CASSSDRANTQYF. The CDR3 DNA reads TGTGCCAGCAGCTCCGACAGGGCAAATACGCAGTATTTT. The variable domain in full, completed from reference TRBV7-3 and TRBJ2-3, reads GAGVSQTPSNKVTEKGKYVELRCDPISGHTALYWYRQSLGQGPEFLIYFQGTGAADDSGLPNDRFFAVRPEGSVSTLKIQRTERGDSAVYLCASSSDRANTQYFGPGTRLTVL.

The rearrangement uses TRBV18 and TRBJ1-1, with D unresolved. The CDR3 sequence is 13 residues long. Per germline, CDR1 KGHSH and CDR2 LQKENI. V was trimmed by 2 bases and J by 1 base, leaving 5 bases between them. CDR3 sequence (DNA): TGTGCCAGCTCACCATCCAAGAACACTGAAGCTTTCTTT. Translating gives CASSPSKNTEAFF.

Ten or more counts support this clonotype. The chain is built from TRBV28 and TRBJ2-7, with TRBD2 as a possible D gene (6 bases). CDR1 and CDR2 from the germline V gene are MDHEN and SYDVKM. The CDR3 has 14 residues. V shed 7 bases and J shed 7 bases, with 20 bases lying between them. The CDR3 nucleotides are TGTGCCAGCACCTCCACAGCGGGCCCCGGGGAGCAGTACTTC. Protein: CASTSTAGPGEQYF.

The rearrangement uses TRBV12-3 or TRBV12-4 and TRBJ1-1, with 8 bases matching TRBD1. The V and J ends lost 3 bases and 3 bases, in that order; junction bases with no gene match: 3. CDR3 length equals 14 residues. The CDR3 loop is CASSLTGDDTEAFF. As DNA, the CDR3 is TGTGCCAGCAGTTTGACAGGGGATGACACTGAAGCTTTCTTT.

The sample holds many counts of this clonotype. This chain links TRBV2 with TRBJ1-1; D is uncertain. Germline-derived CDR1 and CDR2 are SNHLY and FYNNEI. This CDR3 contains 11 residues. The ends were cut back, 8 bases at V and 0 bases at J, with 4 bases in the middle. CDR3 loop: CASCLNTEAFF. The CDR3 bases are TGTGCCAGCTGCTTGAACACTGAAGCTTTCTTT.

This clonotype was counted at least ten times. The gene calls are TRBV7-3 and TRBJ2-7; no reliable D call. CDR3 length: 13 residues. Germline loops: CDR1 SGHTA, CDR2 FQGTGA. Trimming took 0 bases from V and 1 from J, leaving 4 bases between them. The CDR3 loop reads CASSLTPSYEQYF. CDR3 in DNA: TGTGCCAGCAGCTTAACCCCGTCCTACGAGCAGTACTTC.

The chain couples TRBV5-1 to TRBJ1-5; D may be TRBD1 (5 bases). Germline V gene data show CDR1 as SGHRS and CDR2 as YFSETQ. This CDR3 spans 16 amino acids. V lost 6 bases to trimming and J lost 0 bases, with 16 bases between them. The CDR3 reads CASTHLGLHSNQPQHF. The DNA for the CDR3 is TGCGCCAGCACCCACCTGGGACTTCATAGCAATCAGCCCCAGCATTTT.

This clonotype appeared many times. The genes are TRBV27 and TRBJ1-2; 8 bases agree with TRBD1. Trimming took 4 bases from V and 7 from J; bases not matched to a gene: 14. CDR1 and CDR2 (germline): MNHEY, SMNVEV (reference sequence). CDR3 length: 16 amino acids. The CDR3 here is CASSSLDREGWSGYTF. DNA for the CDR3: TGTGCCAGCAGTTCGCTGGACAGGGAGGGTTGGTCTGGCTACACCTTC.